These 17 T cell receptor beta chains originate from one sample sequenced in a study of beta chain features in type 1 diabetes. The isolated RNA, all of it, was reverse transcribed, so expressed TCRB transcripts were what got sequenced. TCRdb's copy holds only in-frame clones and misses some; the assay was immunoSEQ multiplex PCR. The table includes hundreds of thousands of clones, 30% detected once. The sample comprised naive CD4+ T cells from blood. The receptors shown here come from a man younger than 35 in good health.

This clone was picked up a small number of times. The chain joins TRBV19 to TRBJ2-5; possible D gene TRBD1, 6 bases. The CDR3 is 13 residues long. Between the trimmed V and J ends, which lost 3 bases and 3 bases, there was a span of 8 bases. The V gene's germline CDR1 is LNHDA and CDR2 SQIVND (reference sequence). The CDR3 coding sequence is TGTGCCAGTAGTATTCCAGGGGAAGAGACCCAGTACTTC. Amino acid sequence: CASSIPGEETQYF.

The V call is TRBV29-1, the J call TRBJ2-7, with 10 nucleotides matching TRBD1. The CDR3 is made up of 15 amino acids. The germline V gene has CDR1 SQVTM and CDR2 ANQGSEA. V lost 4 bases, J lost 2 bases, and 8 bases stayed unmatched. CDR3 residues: CSVVLQGQGPYEQYF. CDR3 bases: TGCAGCGTTGTACTCCAGGGACAGGGGCCCTACGAGCAGTACTTC.

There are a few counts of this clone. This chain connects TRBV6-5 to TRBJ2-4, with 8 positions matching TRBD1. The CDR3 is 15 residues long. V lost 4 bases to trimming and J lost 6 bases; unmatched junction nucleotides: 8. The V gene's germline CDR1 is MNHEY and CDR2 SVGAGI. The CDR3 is CASSSDRVRGNIQYF. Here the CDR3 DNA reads TGTGCCAGCAGTTCGGACAGGGTCAGGGGAAACATTCAGTACTTC.

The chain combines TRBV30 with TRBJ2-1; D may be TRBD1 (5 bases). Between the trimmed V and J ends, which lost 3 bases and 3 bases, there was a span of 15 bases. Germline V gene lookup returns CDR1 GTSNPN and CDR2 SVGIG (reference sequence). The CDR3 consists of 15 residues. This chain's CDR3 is CAWRPNWGDYNEQFF. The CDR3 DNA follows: TGTGCCTGGAGGCCCAACTGGGGCGACTACAATGAGCAGTTCTTC.

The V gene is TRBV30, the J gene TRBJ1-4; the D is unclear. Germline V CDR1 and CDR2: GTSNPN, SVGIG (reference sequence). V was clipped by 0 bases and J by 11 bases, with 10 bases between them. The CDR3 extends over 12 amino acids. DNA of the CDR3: TGTGCCTGGAGTGTTATTGGAATGAAACTGTTTTTT. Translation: CAWSVIGMKLFF.

Written as DNA, the CDR3 is TGTGCCAGCAGTCCTCGGACAGGGGGACCCTACGAGCAGTACTTC. Translating gives CASSPRTGGPYEQYF. The chain carries TRBV28 and TRBJ2-7, with 10 bases matching TRBD1. The CDR3 runs to 15 residues. V was pared by 5 bases and J by 2 bases, with 6 bases of the junction left unmatched. From germline, CDR1 is MDHEN and CDR2 SYDVKM. Looking up the rest from reference TRBV28 and TRBJ2-7 gives the full variable domain: DVKVTQSSRYLVKRTGEKVFLECVQDMDHENMFWYRQDPGLGLRLIYFSYDVKMKEKGDIPEGYSVSREKKERFSLILESASTNQTSMYLCASSPRTGGPYEQYFGPGTRLTVT.

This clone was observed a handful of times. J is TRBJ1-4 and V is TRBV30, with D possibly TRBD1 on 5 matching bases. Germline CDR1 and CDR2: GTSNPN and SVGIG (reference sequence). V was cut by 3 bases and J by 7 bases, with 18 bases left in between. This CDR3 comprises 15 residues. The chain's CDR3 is CAWRDNSLRGEKLFF. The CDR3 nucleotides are TGTGCCTGGAGGGACAACAGCCTCCGGGGTGAAAAACTGTTTTTT.

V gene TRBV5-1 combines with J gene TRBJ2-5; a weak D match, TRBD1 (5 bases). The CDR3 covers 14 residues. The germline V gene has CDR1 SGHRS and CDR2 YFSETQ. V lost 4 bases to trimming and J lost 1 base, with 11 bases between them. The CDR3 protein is CASSVQGIQETQYF. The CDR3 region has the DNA TGCGCCAGCAGCGTCCAGGGAATCCAAGAGACCCAGTACTTC. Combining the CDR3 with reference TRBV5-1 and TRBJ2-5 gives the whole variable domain KAGVTQTPRYLIKTRGQQVTLSCSPISGHRSVSWYQQTPGQGLQFLFEYFSETQRNKGNFPGRFSGRQFSNSRSEMNVSTLELGDSALYLCASSVQGIQETQYFGPGTRLLVL.

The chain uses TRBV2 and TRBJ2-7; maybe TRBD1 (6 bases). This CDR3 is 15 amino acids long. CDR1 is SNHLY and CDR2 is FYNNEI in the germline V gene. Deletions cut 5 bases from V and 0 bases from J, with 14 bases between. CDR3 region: CASSFDRYDSYEQYF. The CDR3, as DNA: TGTGCCAGCAGTTTCGACAGGTACGACTCCTACGAGCAGTACTTC.

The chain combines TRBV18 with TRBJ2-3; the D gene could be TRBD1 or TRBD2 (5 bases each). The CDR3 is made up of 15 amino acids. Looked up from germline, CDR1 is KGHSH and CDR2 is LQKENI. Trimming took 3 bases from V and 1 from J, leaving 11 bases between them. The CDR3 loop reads CASSPEGRGTDTQYF. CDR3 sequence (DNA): TGTGCCAGCTCACCCGAGGGGCGCGGCACAGATACGCAGTATTTT.

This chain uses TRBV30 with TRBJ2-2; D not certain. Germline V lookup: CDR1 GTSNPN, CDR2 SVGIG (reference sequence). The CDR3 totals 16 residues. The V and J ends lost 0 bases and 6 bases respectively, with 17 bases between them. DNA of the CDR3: TGTGCCTGGAGTGTCTCGCTTCTCCGCGAAGCCGGGGAGCTGTTTTTT. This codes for CAWSVSLLREAGELFF.

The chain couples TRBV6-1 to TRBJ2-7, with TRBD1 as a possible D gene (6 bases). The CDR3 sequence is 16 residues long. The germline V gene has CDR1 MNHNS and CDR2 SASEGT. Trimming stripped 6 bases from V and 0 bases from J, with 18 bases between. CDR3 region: CASSEPGHPSSYEQYF. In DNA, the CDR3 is TGTGCCAGCAGCGAACCGGGACATCCAAGCTCCTACGAGCAGTACTTC.

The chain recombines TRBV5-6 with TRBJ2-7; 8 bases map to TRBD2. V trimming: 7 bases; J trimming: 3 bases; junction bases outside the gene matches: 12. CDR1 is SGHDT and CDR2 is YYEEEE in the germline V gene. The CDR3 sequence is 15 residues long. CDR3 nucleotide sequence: TGTGCCAGCTCCGAGGGCGGGAGGATTTACTACGAGCAGTACTTC. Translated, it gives CASSEGGRIYYEQYF.

DNA of the CDR3: TGTGCCTGGAGGGGGGCTCTGGGACAGCAAGAGACCCAGTACTTC. It encodes CAWRGALGQQETQYF. V is TRBV30 and J is TRBJ2-5; TRBD1 aligns across 7 bases. Germline V gives CDR1 GTSNPN, CDR2 SVGIG (reference sequence). There are 15 residues in the CDR3. The V and J ends lost 3 bases and 2 bases, in that order; junction bases with no gene match: 9.

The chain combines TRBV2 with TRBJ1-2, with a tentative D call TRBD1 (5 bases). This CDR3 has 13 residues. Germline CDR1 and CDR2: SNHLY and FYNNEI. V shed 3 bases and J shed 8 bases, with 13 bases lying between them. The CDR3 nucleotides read TGTGCCAGCAGTGAGGGCAGGGAGGACGGCTACACCTTC. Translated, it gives CASSEGREDGYTF.

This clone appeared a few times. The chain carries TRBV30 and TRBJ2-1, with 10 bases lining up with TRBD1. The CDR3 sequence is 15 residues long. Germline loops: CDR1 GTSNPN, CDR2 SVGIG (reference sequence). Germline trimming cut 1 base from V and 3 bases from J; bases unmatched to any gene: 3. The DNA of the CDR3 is TGTGCCTGGAGTGGCGGGACAGGGGACTACAATGAGCAGTTCTTC. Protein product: CAWSGGTGDYNEQFF.

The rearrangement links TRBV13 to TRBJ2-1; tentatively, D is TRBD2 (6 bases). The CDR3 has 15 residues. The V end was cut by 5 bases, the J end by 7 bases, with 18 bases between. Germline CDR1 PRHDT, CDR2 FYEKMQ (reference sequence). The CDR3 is CASSLPREQLNEQFF. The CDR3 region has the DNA TGTGCCAGCAGCCTCCCCCGGGAGCAATTGAATGAGCAGTTCTTC.